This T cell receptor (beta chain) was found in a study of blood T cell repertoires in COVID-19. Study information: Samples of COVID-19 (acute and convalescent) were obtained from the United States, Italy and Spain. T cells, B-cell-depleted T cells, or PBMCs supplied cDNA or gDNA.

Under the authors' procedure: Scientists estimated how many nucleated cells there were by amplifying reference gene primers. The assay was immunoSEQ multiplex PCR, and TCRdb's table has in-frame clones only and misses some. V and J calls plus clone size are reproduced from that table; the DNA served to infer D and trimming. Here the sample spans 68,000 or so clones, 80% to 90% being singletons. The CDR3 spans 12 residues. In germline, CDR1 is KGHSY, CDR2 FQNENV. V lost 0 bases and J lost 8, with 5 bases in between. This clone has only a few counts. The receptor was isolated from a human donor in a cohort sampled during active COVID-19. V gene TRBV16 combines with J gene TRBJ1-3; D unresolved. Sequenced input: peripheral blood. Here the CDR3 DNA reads TGTGCCAGCAGCCAATCCGGAGACACCATATATTTT. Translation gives CASSQSGDTIYF.